This T cell receptor (beta chain) appears in the sequencing data of a study of technical replicates of blood from a few donors. This table comes from immunoSEQ multiplex PCR, and its TCRdb copy is limited to in-frame clones, with some not included. The repertoire includes just over 80,000 clones, approximately 94% of them detected once, and more than 0.35% sits in the top ten. The CDR3 totals 13 residues. The V gene's germline CDR1 is GTSNPN and CDR2 SVGIG (reference sequence). V dropped 4 bases and J dropped 2 bases, with 11 bases sitting between them. The sequencing input was T cells isolated from PBMCs. The TCR sequence derives from a human donor in good health. V usage is TRBV30 and J usage is TRBJ1-1; TRBD1 is a possible D gene (5 bases). The CDR3 coding sequence is TGTGCCTGGAAAGGGGCCATAAACACTGAAGCTTTCTTT. Protein: CAWKGAINTEAFF.